This TCR beta chain was identified in a study of blood T cell repertoires in COVID-19. The wider study: In each case, the material was cDNA or gDNA derived from T cells, B-cell-depleted T cells, or PBMCs.

Ages ranged from roughly 18 to 100 years, with residence in around 24 US areas. Participant-given clinical history determined each cohort assignment. All recovered Cohort 3 donors got two negative PCRs, got clearance, or saw symptom resolution. V dropped 2 bases and J dropped 2; count of bases not matched to a gene: 4. The CDR3 is 16 residues long. Germline V lookup: CDR1 MNHEY, CDR2 SMNVEV (reference sequence). Produced via immunoSEQ multiplex PCR; TCRdb's table is partial and in-frame only. The sample records some 320,000 clones, over 75% being singletons. The clonotype was recovered from a young woman who had recovered from COVID-19. The sample taken for sequencing was PBMCs or T cells enriched from blood (not recorded which). This chain joins TRBV27 and TRBJ2-3; 10 bases are shared with TRBD2. The CDR3 sequence: CASSLNSGGTTDTQYF. Here the CDR3 DNA reads TGTGCCAGCAGTTTAAATAGCGGGGGGACCACAGATACGCAGTATTTT.